This T cell receptor (beta chain) is from a study of CXCR3-negative and CXCR3-positive naive CD8 T cells. Overall study results and limits: No difference in surface CD5 was seen between naive subsets, and TCR strength was inferred from TRB CDR3 properties. Memory cells showed distinct TRBV-TRBJ patterns, while the two naive subsets matched. Much lower diversity was found in memory CD8+ cells, while both naive subsets had comparably high diversity.

A remark on this clonotype: The antigen remains undetermined.

Germline lookup yields CDR1 LNHDA and CDR2 SQIVND (reference sequence). The CDR3 length is 15 residues. In preparing the TRB cDNA libraries, 5' RACE with UMI labels was used. TCRdb re-called the 5' RACE reads; every CDR3 protein appears as one record, without DNA. This specimen shows about 38,000 distinct CDR3 sequences; the ten leading clones hold more than 12%. The clonotype was recovered from a human donor in good health. Some clones in this sample may be carry-over from other donors' samples. Source material: memory CD8+ T cells from blood. This rearrangement joins TRBV19 to TRBJ2-1; absent DNA, TCRdb's TRBD1 call cannot be checked. This chain's CDR3 is CASSMASRGHNEQFF.